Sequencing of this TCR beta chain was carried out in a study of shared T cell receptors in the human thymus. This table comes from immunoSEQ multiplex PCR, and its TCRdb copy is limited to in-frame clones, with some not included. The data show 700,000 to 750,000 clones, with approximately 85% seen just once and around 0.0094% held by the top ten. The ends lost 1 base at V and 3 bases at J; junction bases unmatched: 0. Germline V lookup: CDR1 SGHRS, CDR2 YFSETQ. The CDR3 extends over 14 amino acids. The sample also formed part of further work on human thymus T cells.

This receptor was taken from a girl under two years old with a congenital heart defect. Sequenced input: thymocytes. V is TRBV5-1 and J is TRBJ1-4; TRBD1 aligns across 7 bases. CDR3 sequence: CASSLTGANEKLFF. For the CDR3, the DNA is TGCGCCAGCAGCTTGACAGGGGCTAATGAAAAACTGTTTTTT.